This TCR beta chain was observed in a study of molecular identifiers for immune sequencing clone quantification. The table lists this clonotype with many counts. The junction had 5 bases not matched to a gene; V was cut back by 4 bases and J by 4 bases. Germline V lookup: CDR1 SEHNR, CDR2 FQNEAQ (reference sequence). This CDR3 spans 16 amino acids. TCRdb reanalysed the PCR reads using MiXCR and keeps one entry per CDR3 protein. Seen here are approximately 90,000 distinct CDR3 sequences, approximately 25% observed once, and the top ten hold 0.85% to 0.95%. This TCR came from a human donor in good health. Some libraries in this study had Jurkat cell RNA spiked in. The specimen was naive CD8+ T cells from blood, with Jurkat cell RNA spiked in. Subset in this sample: FACS-sorted CD8+CD4-CCR7+CD45RA+ naive T cells. The chain links TRBV7-9 to TRBJ2-3; 13 nucleotides agree with TRBD2. The CDR3 DNA reads as TGTGCCAGCAGCTCCGGACTAGCGGGAGCCCCAGATACGCAGTATTTT. Residues: CASSSGLAGAPDTQYF.